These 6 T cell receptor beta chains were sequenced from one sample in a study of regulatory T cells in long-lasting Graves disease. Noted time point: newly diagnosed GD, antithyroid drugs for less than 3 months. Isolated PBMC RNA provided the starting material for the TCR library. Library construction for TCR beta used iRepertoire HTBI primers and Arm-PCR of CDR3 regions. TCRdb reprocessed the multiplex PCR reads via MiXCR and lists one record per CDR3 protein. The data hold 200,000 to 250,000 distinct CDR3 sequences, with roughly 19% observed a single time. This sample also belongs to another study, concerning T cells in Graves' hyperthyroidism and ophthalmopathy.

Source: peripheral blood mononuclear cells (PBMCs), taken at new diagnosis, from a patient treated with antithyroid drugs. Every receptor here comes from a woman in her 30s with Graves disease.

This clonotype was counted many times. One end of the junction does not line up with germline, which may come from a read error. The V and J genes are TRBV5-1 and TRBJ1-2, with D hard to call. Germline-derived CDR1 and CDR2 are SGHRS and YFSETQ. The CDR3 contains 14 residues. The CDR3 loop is CASSLGDIGYGYTF. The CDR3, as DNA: TGTGCCAGCAGCTTGGGCGACATAGGGTATGGCTACACCTTC.

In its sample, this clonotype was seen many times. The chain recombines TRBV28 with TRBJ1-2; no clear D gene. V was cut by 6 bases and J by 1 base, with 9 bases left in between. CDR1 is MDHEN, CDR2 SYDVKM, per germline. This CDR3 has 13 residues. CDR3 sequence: CASRLTDNYGYTF. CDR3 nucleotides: TGTGCCAGCAGGTTAACAGATAACTATGGCTACACCTTC.

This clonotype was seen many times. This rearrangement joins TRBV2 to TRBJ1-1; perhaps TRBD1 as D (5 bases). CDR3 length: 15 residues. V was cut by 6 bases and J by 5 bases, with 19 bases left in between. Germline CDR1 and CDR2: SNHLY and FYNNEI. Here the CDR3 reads CASRPGARKRTEAFF. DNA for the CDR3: TGTGCCAGCAGACCCGGGGCCCGGAAAAGGACTGAAGCTTTCTTT. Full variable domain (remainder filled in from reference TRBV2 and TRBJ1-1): EPEVTQTPSHQVTQMGQEVILRCVPISNHLYFYWYRQILGQKVEFLVSFYNNEISEKSEIFDDQFSVERPDGSNFTLKIRSTKLEDSAMYFCASRPGARKRTEAFFGQGTRLTVV.

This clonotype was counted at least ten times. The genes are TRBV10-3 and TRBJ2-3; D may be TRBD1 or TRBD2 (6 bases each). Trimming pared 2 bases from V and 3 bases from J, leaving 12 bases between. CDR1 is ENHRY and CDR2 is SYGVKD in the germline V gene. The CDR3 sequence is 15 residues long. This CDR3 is CAISEGGRTTDTQYF. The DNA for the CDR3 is TGTGCCATCAGTGAGGGGGGGCGGACTACAGATACGCAGTATTTT.

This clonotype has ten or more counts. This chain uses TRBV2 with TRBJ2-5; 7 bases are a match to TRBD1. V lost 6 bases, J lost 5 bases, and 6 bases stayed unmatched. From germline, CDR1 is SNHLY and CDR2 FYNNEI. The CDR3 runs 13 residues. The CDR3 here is CASSYDRAETQYF. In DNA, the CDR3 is TGTGCCAGCAGCTACGACAGGGCCGAGACCCAGTACTTC.

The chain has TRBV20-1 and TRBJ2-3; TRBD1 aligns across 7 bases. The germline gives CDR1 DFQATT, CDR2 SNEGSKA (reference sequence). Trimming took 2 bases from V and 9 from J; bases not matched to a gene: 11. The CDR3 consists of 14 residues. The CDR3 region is CSARSGQVSRTQYF. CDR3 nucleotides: TGCAGTGCTAGATCCGGACAGGTCTCCCGGACGCAGTATTTT.